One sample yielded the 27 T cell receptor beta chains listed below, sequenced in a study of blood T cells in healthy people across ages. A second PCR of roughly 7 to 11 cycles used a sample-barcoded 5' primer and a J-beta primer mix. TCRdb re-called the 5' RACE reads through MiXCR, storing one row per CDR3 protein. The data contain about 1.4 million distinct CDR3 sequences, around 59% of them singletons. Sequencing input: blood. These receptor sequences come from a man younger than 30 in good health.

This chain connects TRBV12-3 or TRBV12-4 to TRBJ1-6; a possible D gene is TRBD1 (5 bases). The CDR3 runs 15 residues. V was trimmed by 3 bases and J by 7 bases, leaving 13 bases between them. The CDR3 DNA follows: TGTGCCAGCAGTTTTGGGGCGGGTGGCAATTCACCCCTCCACTTT. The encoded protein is CASSFGAGGNSPLHF.

CDR3 in DNA: TGTGCCAGCAGCCCGAGGGGGGGTTCTAGCACAGATACGCAGTATTTT. Translating gives CASSPRGGSSTDTQYF. The J gene is TRBJ2-3, the V gene TRBV5-6; D might be TRBD2 (7 bases). In germline, CDR1 is SGHDT, CDR2 YYEEEE. The germline V and J ends were trimmed by 4 bases and 0 bases, with 15 bases remaining between them. This CDR3 has 16 amino acids.

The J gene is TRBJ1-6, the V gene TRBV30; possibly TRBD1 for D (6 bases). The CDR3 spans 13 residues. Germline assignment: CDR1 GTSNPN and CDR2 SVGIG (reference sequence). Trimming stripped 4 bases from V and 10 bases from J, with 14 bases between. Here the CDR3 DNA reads TGTGCCTGGAAGACAGGAGATTTGTCACCCCTCCACTTT. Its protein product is CAWKTGDLSPLHF.

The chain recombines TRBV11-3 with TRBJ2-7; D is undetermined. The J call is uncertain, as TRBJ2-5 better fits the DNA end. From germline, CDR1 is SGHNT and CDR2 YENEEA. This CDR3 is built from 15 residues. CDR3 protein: CASSLGPRMEETQYF. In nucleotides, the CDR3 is TGTGCCAGCAGCTTAGGTCCTCGGATGGAAGAGACCCAGTACTTC.

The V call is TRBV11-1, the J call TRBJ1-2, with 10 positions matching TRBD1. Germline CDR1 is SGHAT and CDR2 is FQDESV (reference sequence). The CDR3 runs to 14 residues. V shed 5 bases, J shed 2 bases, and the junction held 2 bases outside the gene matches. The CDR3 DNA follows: TGTGCCAGCAGCCAGACAGGGGGCAACTATGGCTACACCTTC. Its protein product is CASSQTGGNYGYTF.

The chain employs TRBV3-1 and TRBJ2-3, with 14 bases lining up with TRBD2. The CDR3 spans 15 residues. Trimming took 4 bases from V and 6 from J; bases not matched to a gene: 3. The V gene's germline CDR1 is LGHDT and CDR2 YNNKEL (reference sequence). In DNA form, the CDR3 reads TGTGCCAGCAGCCGGGGACTAGCGGGAGAGGATACGCAGTATTTT. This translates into CASSRGLAGEDTQYF.

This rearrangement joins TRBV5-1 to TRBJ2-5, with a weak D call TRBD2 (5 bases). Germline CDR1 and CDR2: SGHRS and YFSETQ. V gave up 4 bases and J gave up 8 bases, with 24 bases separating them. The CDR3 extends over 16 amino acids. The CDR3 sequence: CASSPDPQAAQGTQYF. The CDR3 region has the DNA TGCGCCAGCAGCCCCGACCCACAAGCGGCCCAAGGAACCCAGTACTTC.

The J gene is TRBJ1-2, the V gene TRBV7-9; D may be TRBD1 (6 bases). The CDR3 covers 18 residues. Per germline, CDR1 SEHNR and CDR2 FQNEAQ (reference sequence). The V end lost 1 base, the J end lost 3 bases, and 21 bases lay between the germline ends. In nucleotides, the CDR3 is TGTGCCAGCAGCTTAGATCGCCCGGGAGGGGGGAACCACTATGGCTACACCTTC. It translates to CASSLDRPGGGNHYGYTF.

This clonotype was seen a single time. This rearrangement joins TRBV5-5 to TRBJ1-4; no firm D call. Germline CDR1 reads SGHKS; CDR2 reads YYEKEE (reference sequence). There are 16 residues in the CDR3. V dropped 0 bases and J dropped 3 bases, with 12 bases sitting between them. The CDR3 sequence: CASSLDYPLPNEKLFF. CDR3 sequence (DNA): TGTGCCAGCAGCTTGGATTACCCACTCCCTAATGAAAAACTGTTTTTT.

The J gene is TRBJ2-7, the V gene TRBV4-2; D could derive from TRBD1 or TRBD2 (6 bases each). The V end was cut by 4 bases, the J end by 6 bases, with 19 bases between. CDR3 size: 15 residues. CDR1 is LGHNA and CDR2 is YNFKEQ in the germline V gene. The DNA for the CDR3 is TGTGCCAGCAGCCGAAAAAGGGGGGAAGGCACCGAGCAGTACTTC. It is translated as CASSRKRGEGTEQYF.

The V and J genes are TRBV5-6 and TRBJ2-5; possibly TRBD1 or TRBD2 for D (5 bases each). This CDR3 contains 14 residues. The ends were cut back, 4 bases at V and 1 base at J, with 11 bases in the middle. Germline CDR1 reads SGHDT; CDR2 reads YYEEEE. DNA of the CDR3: TGTGCCAGCAGCCCCATCGGGACCCAAGAGACCCAGTACTTC. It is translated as CASSPIGTQETQYF.

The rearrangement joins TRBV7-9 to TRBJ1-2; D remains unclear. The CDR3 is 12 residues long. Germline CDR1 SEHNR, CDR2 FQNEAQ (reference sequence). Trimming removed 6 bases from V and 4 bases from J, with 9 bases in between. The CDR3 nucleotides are TGTGCCAGCAGTACGAGCCTCTATGGCTACACCTTC. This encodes CASSTSLYGYTF.

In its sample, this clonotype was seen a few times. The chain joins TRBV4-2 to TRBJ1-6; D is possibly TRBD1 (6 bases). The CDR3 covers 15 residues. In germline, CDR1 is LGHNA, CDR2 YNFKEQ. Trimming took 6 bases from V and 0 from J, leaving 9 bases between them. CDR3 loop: CASRQDSSYNSPLHF. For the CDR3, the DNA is TGTGCCAGCAGGCAGGACAGCTCCTATAATTCACCCCTCCACTTT.

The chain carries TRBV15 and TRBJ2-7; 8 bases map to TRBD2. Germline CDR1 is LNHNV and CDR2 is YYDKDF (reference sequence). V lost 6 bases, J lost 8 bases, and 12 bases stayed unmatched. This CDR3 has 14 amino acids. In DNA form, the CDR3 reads TGTGCCACCAGTCAGTTTAGCGGGGAAAGTAAGCAGTACTTC. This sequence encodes CATSQFSGESKQYF.

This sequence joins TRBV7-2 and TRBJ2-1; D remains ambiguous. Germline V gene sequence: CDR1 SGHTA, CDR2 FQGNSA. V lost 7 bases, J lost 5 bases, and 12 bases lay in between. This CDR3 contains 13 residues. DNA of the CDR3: TGTGCCAGCACCCCGGGCCGTAACAATGAGCAGTTCTTC. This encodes CASTPGRNNEQFF.

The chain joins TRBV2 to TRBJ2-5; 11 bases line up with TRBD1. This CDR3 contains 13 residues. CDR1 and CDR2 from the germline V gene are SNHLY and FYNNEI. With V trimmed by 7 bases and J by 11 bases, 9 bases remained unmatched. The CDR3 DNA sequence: TGTGCCAGCAAAGGACAGGGGGCGTTGGAGCAGTACTTC. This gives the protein CASKGQGALEQYF.

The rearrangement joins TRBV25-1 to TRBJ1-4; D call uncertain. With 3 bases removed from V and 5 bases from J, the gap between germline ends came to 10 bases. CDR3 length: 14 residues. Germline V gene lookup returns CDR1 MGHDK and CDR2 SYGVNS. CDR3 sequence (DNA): TGTGCCAGCAGTGAGGAAGGGTTGAATGAAAAACTGTTTTTT. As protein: CASSEEGLNEKLFF. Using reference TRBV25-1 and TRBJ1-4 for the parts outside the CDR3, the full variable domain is EADIYQTPRYLVIGTGKKITLECSQTMGHDKMYWYQQDPGMELHLIHYSYGVNSTEKGDLSSESTVSRIRTEHFPLTLESARPSHTSQYLCASSEEGLNEKLFFGSGTQLSVL.

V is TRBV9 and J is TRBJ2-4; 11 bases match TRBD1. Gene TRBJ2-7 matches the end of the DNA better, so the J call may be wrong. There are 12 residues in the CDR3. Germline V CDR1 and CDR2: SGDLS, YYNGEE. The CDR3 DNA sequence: TGTGCCAGCGGGACAGGGGGTAGCGAGCAGTACTTC. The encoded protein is CASGTGGSEQYF.

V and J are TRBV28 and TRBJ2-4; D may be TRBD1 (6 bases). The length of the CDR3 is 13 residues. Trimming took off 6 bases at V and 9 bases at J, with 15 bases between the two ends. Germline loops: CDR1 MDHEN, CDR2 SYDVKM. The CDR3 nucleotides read TGTGCCAGCAGAGTCTCAGGGGCGGGCATTCAGTACTTC. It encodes CASRVSGAGIQYF.

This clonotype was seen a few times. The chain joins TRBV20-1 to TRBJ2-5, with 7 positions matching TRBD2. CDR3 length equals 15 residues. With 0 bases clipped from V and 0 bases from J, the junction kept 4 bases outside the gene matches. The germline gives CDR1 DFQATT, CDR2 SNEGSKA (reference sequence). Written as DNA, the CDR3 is TGCAGTGCTAGAGATCTGGGAGGGTACCAAGAGACCCAGTACTTC. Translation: CSARDLGGYQETQYF.

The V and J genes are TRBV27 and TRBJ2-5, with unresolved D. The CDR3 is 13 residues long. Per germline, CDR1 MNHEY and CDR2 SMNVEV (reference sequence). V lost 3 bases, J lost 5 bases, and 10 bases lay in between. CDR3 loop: CASSFSQEETQYF. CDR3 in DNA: TGTGCCAGCAGTTTCTCGCAGGAGGAGACCCAGTACTTC.

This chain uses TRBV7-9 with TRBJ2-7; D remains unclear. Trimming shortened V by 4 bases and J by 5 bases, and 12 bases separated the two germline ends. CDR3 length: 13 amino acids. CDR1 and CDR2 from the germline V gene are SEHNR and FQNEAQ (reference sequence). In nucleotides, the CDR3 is TGTGCCAGCAGCTCCAAAGGTCCGCACGAGCAGTACTTC. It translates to CASSSKGPHEQYF.

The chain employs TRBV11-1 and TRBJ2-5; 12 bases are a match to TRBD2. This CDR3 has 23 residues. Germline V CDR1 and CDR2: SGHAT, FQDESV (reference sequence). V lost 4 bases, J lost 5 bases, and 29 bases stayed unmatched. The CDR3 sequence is CASSSIRIPSGRASGGRKETQYF. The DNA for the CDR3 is TGTGCCAGCAGCTCTATAAGGATACCTAGCGGGAGGGCCTCCGGAGGAAGAAAGGAGACCCAGTACTTC.

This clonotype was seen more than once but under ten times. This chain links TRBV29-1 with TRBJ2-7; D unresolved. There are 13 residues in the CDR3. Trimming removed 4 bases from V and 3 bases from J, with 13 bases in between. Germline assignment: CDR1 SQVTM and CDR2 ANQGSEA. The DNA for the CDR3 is TGCAGCGTTGCCCTCCGTCTTAACTACGAGCAGTACTTC. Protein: CSVALRLNYEQYF.

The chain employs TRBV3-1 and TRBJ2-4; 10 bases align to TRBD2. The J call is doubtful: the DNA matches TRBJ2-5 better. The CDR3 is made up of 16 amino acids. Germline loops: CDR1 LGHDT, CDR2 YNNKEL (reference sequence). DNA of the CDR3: TGTGCCAGCAGCCCCTCAGCGGGGGGGCCTTGGGAGACCCAGTACTTC. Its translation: CASSPSAGGPWETQYF.

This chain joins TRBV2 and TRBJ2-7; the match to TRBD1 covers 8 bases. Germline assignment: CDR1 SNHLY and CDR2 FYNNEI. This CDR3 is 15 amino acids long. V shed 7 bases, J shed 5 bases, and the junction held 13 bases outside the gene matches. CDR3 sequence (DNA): TGTGCCAGCATCCGACTCCGGGACAGGTTAAACGAGCAGTACTTC. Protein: CASIRLRDRLNEQYF.

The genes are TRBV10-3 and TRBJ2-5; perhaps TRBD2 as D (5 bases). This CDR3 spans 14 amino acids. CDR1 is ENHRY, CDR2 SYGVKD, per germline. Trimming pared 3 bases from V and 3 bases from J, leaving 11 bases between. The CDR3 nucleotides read TGTGCCATCAGTGACCCCCCGGGGAAAGAGACCCAGTACTTC. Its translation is CAISDPPGKETQYF.